Presented here are 24 T cell receptor beta chains from one specimen sequenced in a study of cytotoxic CD8 clonotypes in ibrutinib-treated CLL (dated by TCRdb to about 2021). Library preparation used the immunoSEQ multiplex PCR assay. TCRdb holds this immuneACCESS table with in-frame rearrangements only. Some clones are missing; in checked studies, unresolved V genes explain under half, and the rest has no known cause. The sample data list fewer than 150,000 clones, and approximately 80% of these were observed just once. About 3.5% of the sample rests with the top ten. What this sample's time point label stands for: roughly 2 years on ibrutinib. The sequencing used PBMCs, collected after 24 months of ibrutinib treatment. These receptors were taken from a human donor with chronic lymphocytic leukemia.

This chain uses TRBV23-1 with TRBJ1-1; weak D call: TRBD1 (6 bases). TRBV23-1 is an ORF for which the function is uncertain. V lost 6 bases and J lost 1, with 12 bases in between. This CDR3 is 14 amino acids long. The CDR3 DNA follows: TGCGCCAGCAGGAGGGGACATAAGAACACTGAAGCTTTCTTT. It translates to CASRRGHKNTEAFF.

In this sample, this clone turned up a few times. This chain connects TRBV5-4 to TRBJ1-5; 8 positions match TRBD1. The CDR3 covers 14 residues. After removal of 4 bases from V and 3 bases from J, the junction contained 3 bases not matched to a gene. Germline V gene data show CDR1 as SGHNT and CDR2 as YYREEE (reference sequence). The CDR3 protein is CASSQDRVNQPQHF. The CDR3, as DNA: TGTGCCAGCAGCCAGGACAGGGTCAATCAGCCCCAGCATTTT.

The V and J genes are TRBV19 and TRBJ1-2; weak D call: TRBD1 (5 bases). Per germline, CDR1 LNHDA and CDR2 SQIVND (reference sequence). Trimming stripped 5 bases from V and 1 base from J, with 17 bases between. This CDR3 is built from 16 residues. The CDR3 nucleotides are TGTGCCAGTAGTCCTCGTGGGAGGGGAAATAACTATGGCTACACCTTC. Its protein product is CASSPRGRGNNYGYTF.

The chain employs TRBV10-3 and TRBJ2-2; TRBD1 agrees at 8 bases. Losses at the gene ends were 4 bases for V and 5 bases for J; bases not matched to a gene: 3. This CDR3 is 14 amino acids long. CDR1 and CDR2 from the germline V gene are ENHRY and SYGVKD. The CDR3 loop is CAISGTGSTGELFF. CDR3 coding DNA: TGTGCCATCAGTGGGACAGGGAGTACCGGGGAGCTGTTTTTT.

This chain uses TRBV19 with TRBJ1-2; the D gene is possibly TRBD1 (5 bases). Germline loops: CDR1 LNHDA, CDR2 SQIVND (reference sequence). This CDR3 has 16 amino acids. V shed 6 bases and J shed 4 bases, with 21 bases lying between them. CDR3 region: CASRPNSDGGTYGYTF. As DNA, the CDR3 is TGTGCCAGTAGACCCAACTCGGACGGGGGTACCTATGGCTACACCTTC.

This clone was detected only once. This chain connects TRBV4-2 to TRBJ1-4; D is undetermined. This CDR3 is 16 amino acids long. Trimming cost V 3 bases and J 0 bases, with 11 bases left between them. The germline V gene has CDR1 LGHNA and CDR2 YNFKEQ. The chain's CDR3 is CASSQDPLTTNEKLFF. In nucleotides, the CDR3 is TGTGCCAGCAGCCAGGACCCTCTCACAACTAATGAAAAACTGTTTTTT.

By sample share, this clone is medium-sized. This chain's CDR3 is CASSRVFGLRGSPLHF. CDR3 bases: TGTGCCAGCAGCCGGGTTTTCGGGTTGAGGGGTTCACCCCTCCACTTT. The chain has TRBV5-6 and TRBJ1-6; D may be TRBD1 (5 bases). CDR1 SGHDT and CDR2 YYEEEE come from the germline V gene. The CDR3 extends over 16 amino acids. V shed 4 bases and J shed 9 bases, with 20 bases lying between them.

This sequence joins TRBV7-2 and TRBJ1-1; possibly TRBD1 for D (6 bases). The germline V gene encodes CDR1 SGHTA and CDR2 FQGNSA. The V end was cut by 1 base, the J end by 4 bases, with 7 bases between. This CDR3 is built from 13 residues. The CDR3 region has the DNA TGTGCCAGCAGCTTAGGGGGGCCCACTGAAGCTTTCTTT. Protein product: CASSLGGPTEAFF.

The gene calls are TRBV30 and TRBJ2-7, with D tentatively TRBD2 (6 bases). Looked up from germline, CDR1 is GTSNPN and CDR2 is SVGIG (reference sequence). This CDR3 has 15 residues. Trimming shortened V by 0 bases and J by 1 base, and 13 bases separated the two germline ends. CDR3: CAWSVSRGISYEQYF. The CDR3 region has the DNA TGTGCCTGGAGTGTATCTCGGGGGATTTCCTACGAGCAGTACTTC.

The V and J genes are TRBV14 and TRBJ2-5; D may match TRBD1 or TRBD2 (5 bases each). CDR1 and CDR2 from the germline V gene are SGHDN and FVKESK. The V end was cut by 4 bases, the J end by 8 bases, with 20 bases between. This CDR3 spans 15 amino acids. CDR3: CASSLGAWPRETQYF. The CDR3 bases are TGTGCCAGCAGCCTCGGGGCGTGGCCGAGGGAAACCCAGTACTTC.

This chain uses TRBV5-6 with TRBJ2-7; the match to TRBD1 covers 8 bases. The ends lost 1 base at V and 2 bases at J; junction bases unmatched: 8. This CDR3 contains 16 residues. CDR1 is SGHDT, CDR2 YYEEEE, per germline. CDR3 region: CASSLMGRGRAYEQYF. The CDR3 DNA reads TGTGCCAGCAGCTTGATGGGCAGGGGGCGGGCCTACGAGCAGTACTTC.

The genes are TRBV5-4 and TRBJ2-3; D might be TRBD1 (5 bases). The CDR3 length is 16 residues. Per germline, CDR1 SGHNT and CDR2 YYREEE (reference sequence). The ends were cut back, 1 base at V and 2 bases at J, with 14 bases in the middle. The DNA for the CDR3 is TGTGCCAGCAGCTTGTTATCGGCAGGGAACACAGATACGCAGTATTTT. It translates to CASSLLSAGNTDTQYF.

The chain has TRBV5-4 and TRBJ2-6; 9 bases line up with TRBD1. Germline V gene data show CDR1 as SGHNT and CDR2 as YYREEE (reference sequence). J lost 2 bases, V lost 4 bases, and 7 bases had no gene match. The CDR3 spans 17 residues. CDR3 sequence: CASSRGQGRTGANVLTF. The CDR3 bases are TGTGCCAGCAGCCGGGGACAGGGAAGGACTGGGGCCAACGTCCTGACTTTC.

J is TRBJ1-3 and V is TRBV9; no clear D gene. V lost 0 bases, J lost 7 bases, and 8 bases lay in between. The CDR3 sequence is 13 residues long. The V gene's germline CDR1 is SGDLS and CDR2 YYNGEE. CDR3 region: CASSVEGSNTIYF. Written as DNA, the CDR3 is TGTGCCAGCAGCGTAGAGGGTTCCAACACCATATATTTT.

The rearrangement links TRBV2 to TRBJ2-1, with 8 bases lining up with TRBD2. Per germline, CDR1 SNHLY and CDR2 FYNNEI. CDR3 size: 17 residues. J was trimmed by 8 bases and V by 8 bases; bases with no gene match: 20. CDR3 bases: TGTGCCAGCCGGGAGGGCAGGGGCGGAATAATAAAGGATGAGCAGTTCTTC. This translates into CASREGRGGIIKDEQFF.

V usage is TRBV11-2 and J usage is TRBJ1-6, with D perhaps matching TRBD1 (6 bases). Trimming shortened V by 1 base and J by 11 bases, and 18 bases separated the two germline ends. In germline, CDR1 is SGHAT, CDR2 FQNNGV. The CDR3 consists of 16 residues. In nucleotides, the CDR3 is TGTGCCAGCAGCTTAGTGGGACTAGGGGGGGGAACACCCCTCCACTTT. Its translation: CASSLVGLGGGTPLHF.

The table lists this clone with a count of one. This chain links TRBV7-9 with TRBJ1-3; 7 bases are shared with TRBD1. The CDR3 loop spans 16 amino acids. From germline, CDR1 is SEHNR and CDR2 FQNEAQ (reference sequence). Losses at the gene ends were 3 bases for V and 3 bases for J; bases not matched to a gene: 8. The CDR3 here is CASSFPGTADGNTIYF. Written as DNA, the CDR3 is TGTGCCAGCAGCTTTCCTGGGACAGCTGATGGAAACACCATATATTTT.

The J gene is TRBJ2-1, the V gene TRBV23-1; TRBD1 agrees at 8 bases. TRBV23-1 is given ORF status, its function remaining uncertain. V shed 3 bases, J shed 5 bases, and the junction held 9 bases outside the gene matches. There are 16 residues in the CDR3. The CDR3 sequence is CASSHLTGDLDNEQFF. The CDR3 DNA sequence: TGCGCCAGCAGTCACCTGACAGGGGATTTGGACAATGAGCAGTTCTTC.

This chain links TRBV5-1 with TRBJ2-7; 8 bases are a match to TRBD1. In germline, CDR1 is SGHRS, CDR2 YFSETQ. Trimming took 5 bases from V and 7 from J; bases not matched to a gene: 8. The length of the CDR3 is 13 residues. For the CDR3, the DNA is TGCGCCAGCAGAGGACAGGGTTTGGGAGAGCAGTACTTC. Its protein product is CASRGQGLGEQYF.

The chain is built from TRBV6-5 and TRBJ1-5, with 7 bases lining up with TRBD1. The V gene end was trimmed by 6 bases and the J gene end by 4 bases; junction bases not matched to a gene: 6. Germline values: CDR1 MNHEY, CDR2 SVGAGI. The CDR3 is made up of 14 amino acids. The CDR3 here is CASSRQGANQPQHF. As DNA, the CDR3 is TGTGCCAGCAGCCGACAGGGCGCAAATCAGCCCCAGCATTTT.

CDR3 protein: CAIATGTGNTIYF. DNA of the CDR3: TGTGCCATCGCAACAGGTACTGGAAACACCATATATTTT. The gene calls are TRBV10-3 and TRBJ1-3; D possibly corresponds to TRBD1 (5 bases). Deletions cut 8 bases from V and 2 bases from J, with 10 bases between. CDR1 and CDR2 from the germline V gene are ENHRY and SYGVKD. This CDR3 comprises 13 residues.

V usage is TRBV2 and J usage is TRBJ2-5; TRBD2 might be the D (6 bases). Germline-derived CDR1 and CDR2 are SNHLY and FYNNEI. V lost 11 bases to trimming and J lost 5 bases, with 15 bases between them. The CDR3 has 12 residues. The DNA for the CDR3 is TGTGCCGTACGACGGGGGACGGAGACCCAGTACTTC. It codes for CAVRRGTETQYF.

J is TRBJ2-3 and V is TRBV7-3; D is ambiguous. CDR1 and CDR2 from the germline V gene are SGHTA and FQGTGA. With 5 bases removed from V and 4 bases from J, the gap between germline ends came to 13 bases. This CDR3 is built from 14 residues. CDR3 in amino acids: CASSGASRPDTQYF. CDR3 bases: TGTGCCAGCAGCGGCGCGTCCAGGCCAGATACGCAGTATTTT.

This clone was detected only once. The chain links TRBV4-3 to TRBJ2-2, with unresolved D. The CDR3 loop spans 16 amino acids. V was pared by 1 base and J by 6 bases, with 15 bases between. Germline V lookup: CDR1 LGHNA, CDR2 YSLEER. The CDR3: CASSQGLMGAAGELFF. The CDR3 coding sequence is TGCGCCAGCAGCCAAGGACTGATGGGTGCGGCCGGGGAGCTGTTTTTT.